Listed here are 5 T cell receptor beta chains from one sample, sequenced in a study of T cells in Graves' hyperthyroidism and ophthalmopathy. RNA transcripts provided the source from which TCR beta CDR3 regions were amplified. Initially, a first-round RT-PCR of the TCR CDR3 employed the HTBI primer set. TCRdb reprocessed the multiplex PCR reads with MiXCR, giving one entry per CDR3 protein. The repertoire holds 350,000 to 500,000 distinct CDR3 sequences, with approximately 15% as singletons. Sequenced input: blood. The receptors derive from a woman younger than 35 with Graves' hyperthyroidism.

This clonotype has a count of ten or more. This rearrangement joins TRBV7-2 to TRBJ2-3; 8 nucleotides align to TRBD2. CDR3 size: 14 residues. Germline V gene data show CDR1 as SGHTA and CDR2 as FQGNSA. The V gene end was trimmed by 5 bases and the J gene end by 1 base; junction bases not matched to a gene: 2. CDR3 in DNA: TGTGCCAGCAGCAGAGCGGGGGGCACAGATACGCAGTATTTT. It specifies CASSRAGGTDTQYF.

This clonotype has at least ten counts. The chain joins TRBV28 to TRBJ2-5, with D perhaps matching TRBD1 or TRBD2 (5 bases each). The CDR3 contains 14 residues. Germline CDR1 reads MDHEN; CDR2 reads SYDVKM. Deletions cut 8 bases from V and 2 bases from J, with 15 bases between. The CDR3 sequence is CASENGWGQETQYF. The CDR3 DNA is TGTGCCAGCGAAAACGGCTGGGGGCAAGAGACCCAGTACTTC.

This clonotype has more than one count but fewer than ten. The chain has TRBV6-1 and TRBJ1-6; the D gene is possibly TRBD1 (5 bases). V lost 6 bases to trimming and J lost 5 bases, with 8 bases between them. The CDR3 extends over 13 amino acids. The germline gives CDR1 MNHNS, CDR2 SASEGT. The chain's CDR3 is CASRTTDNSPLHF. For the CDR3, the DNA is TGTGCCAGCAGGACGACAGATAATTCACCCCTCCACTTT.

This clonotype was observed a few times. The chain employs TRBV19 and TRBJ1-1; D call uncertain. The germline gives CDR1 LNHDA, CDR2 SQIVND (reference sequence). CDR3 length: 15 amino acids. V gave up 1 base and J gave up 1 base, with 10 bases separating them. The chain's CDR3 is CASSIAYTTNTEAFF. For the CDR3, the DNA is TGTGCCAGTAGTATAGCCTACACTACGAACACTGAAGCTTTCTTT.

The chain couples TRBV11-2 to TRBJ1-2; a possible D gene is TRBD1 (6 bases). The CDR3 runs to 14 residues. CDR1 and CDR2 (germline): SGHAT, FQNNGV. V lost 1 base, J lost 4 bases, and 10 bases lay in between. The CDR3 DNA sequence: TGTGCCAGCAGCTTAGGAGACAGGATCTATGGCTACACCTTC. This translates into CASSLGDRIYGYTF.